This TCR beta chain was retrieved from a study of shared clonotypes between healthy human individuals. Profiling relied on immunoSEQ multiplex PCR, and the TCRdb table lists in-frame clones only, not all of them. The sample shows about 2 million clones, less than 95% of them seen only once. This clone showed up just once. Its antigen is unidentified. Other nucleotide sequences in the sample specify the same CDR3. Overall study findings and caveats: In a handful of donors, approximately 5% of naive CD4 clonotypes appeared in common.

Terminally differentiated effector memory CD45RA+ cells were excluded by CCR7 positive selection of CD45RO-negative cells. This receptor was taken from a man aged 18 to 30 in good health. Sequenced: naive CD8+ T cells sorted from blood.

The DNA for the CDR3 is TGTGCCAGCAGTGAAGTAGGGACAGGCGCTTACGAGCAGTACTTC. Protein: CASSEVGTGAYEQYF. The chain employs TRBV6-1 and TRBJ2-7; 8 nucleotides line up with TRBD1. The CDR3 loop spans 15 amino acids. V shed 1 base, J shed 4 bases, and the junction held 6 bases outside the gene matches. CDR1 and CDR2 from the germline V gene are MNHNS and SASEGT.